This T cell receptor beta chain was observed in a study of T cell responses to AZD1222 COVID-19 vaccine (dated by TCRdb to the early 2020s). Regarding the research as a whole: A total of more than 230 trial participants underwent TCR sequencing, of whom 207 received two doses of AZD1222 and some 26 received two doses of the MenACWY control vaccine. Enrollment into the trials was organized by age into subgroups of 18-55, 56-69 and 70-plus years, and those subgroups contained approximately 160, 26 and 62 TCR-sequenced participants, respectively. Overall results and qualifications from the work: Reportedly, almost half of the unique spike-specific TCRs recognized epitopes lying outside the regions that are mutated in the B.1.351 and B.1.1.7 variants. After two AZD1222 doses, spike-specific TCR breadth and depth were significantly higher than at day 0 and than in MenACWY recipients. In the small 56-69-year group, the increase in depth fell short of significance, most likely because of low power. The vaccine-associated CD4 TCRs covered the entire spike protein, and the dominant responses fell in regions 160-218 and 743-854. Because no day 14 peak-response samples were available, repertoires were characterized only after the peak T cell response. Participants were mostly white British, with more females than males. The authors suggested clonal diversity may have been underestimated. Only five to seven AZD1222 recipients were SARS-CoV-2 seropositive at baseline, limiting conclusions about previously exposed vaccinees.

Of note for this clone: What this receptor recognizes is not known. The record has no base qualities; no much larger clone is one base away.

In the germline V gene, CDR1 corresponds to SNHLY and CDR2 to FYNNEI. V has 8 bases trimmed and J has 2 bases trimmed; junction bases matching no gene number 0. Measured from the cysteine to the phenylalanine, the CDR3 is 12 residues long. Solely the CDR3 DNA is kept, with 36 bases framed from the first base. This specimen's time point label, interpreted: about 28 days (+/-7) after the second vaccine dose. AZD1222 recipients with second doses at about 4 weeks or about 12 weeks were pooled, because spike-specific TCR depth and breadth did not differ between schedules. The vaccinee samples were drawn from two UK trials, COV001 and COV002, one of which was a single-blind randomized controlled phase 2/3 trial testing AZD1222 (ChAdOx1 nCoV-19) in healthy adults. Trial participant PBMC samples were collected at day 0 and day 28 after the second dose for TCRbeta chain sequencing. The CDR3 regions of human TCRbeta chains were analyzed by immunosequencing. The study's processing was this. Repertoire TCRs were checked for matches against a reference library of SARS-CoV-2-specific TCRs that had been generated using the MIRA antigen-specificity platform. Breadth was defined as the fraction of unique TCRs that were SARS-CoV-2-associated, and depth was defined as the fraction of total T cells that were SARS-CoV-2-associated. Using the MIRA data, each spike-specific TCR was assigned both to the spike region to which the TCR was reactive and to a CD4 or CD8 class. Log10-transformed breadth and depth values were compared by one-way ANOVA with Sidak's multiple comparisons tests. The table was pulled from immuneACCESS by TCRdb, which kept in-frame rearrangements only. Such tables lose some clones; where checked, under half of the loss comes from unresolved V genes, and the rest has no known cause. V, J and clone size are taken as reported in that table, and D and trimming were inferred from the DNA itself. Recorded for this sample are approximately 67,000 clones; 80% to 90% of them occurred a single time. The ten largest clones capture roughly 31% of the sample.

The receptor was isolated from an adult who received the AZD1222 COVID-19 vaccine. The V and J genes are TRBV2 and TRBJ1-2, and 9 bases in between align with TRBD1. The sample in question was peripheral blood, obtained 28 days after the second AZD1222 dose. The bases read TGTGCCAGCGGGACAGGGAACTATGGCTACACCTTC. This sequence encodes CASGTGNYGYTF.